Described below is a single T cell receptor (beta chain) sequence and its context. Going by frequency, this clone is medium-sized (0.01 to 0.1%); no count is logged. Its antigen is currently not known. From the germline J gene comes the end of the CDR3, since the read stops 3 residues before it. The sample belongs to a study of T cells in women clearing cervical HPV infection (dated by TCRdb to between 2017 and 2018). Notes on the research overall: The cases were 20 to 25 women with histologically confirmed HPV16-related CIN3 or worse, and 2 of these cases were invasive cancers. For cases, a median interval of nearly 150 days, with an interquartile range of roughly 85 to 220 days, was observed between lesion detection and blood sampling. Case blood was taken at the visit when the lesion was first identified, whereas control blood was taken when infection was no longer detected. A median age of approximately 32 years was observed in cases versus 37 to 40 in controls, and no significant differences in baseline characteristics were found. Cases and controls were matched on age within five years and on year of sample collection. The parent cohort enrolled 10,000 to 11,000 women aged 18 or older in Guanacaste, Costa Rica, in 1993 to 1994 and followed the women for around 7 years. This exploratory proof-of-principle case-control study, nested within the Guanacaste HPV Natural History Study in Costa Rica, compared TCR repertoires among women with different cervical HPV16 outcomes. The controls were about 26 women whose single incident HPV16 infection cleared within 12 months with no development of precancer or cancer. Quality controls consisted of five blinded duplicates per group, for a total of 60 or so samples made up of approximately 50 participants and roughly ten replicates. Since only a few of the women had HLA typing available, the possibility that HLA type was acting as a confounder could not be ruled out.

Sequences SGHTA (CDR1) and FQGNSA (CDR2) are obtained from the germline V gene. A distance of 11 bases separates the germline ends of V and J, which lose 0 bases and 3 bases respectively. The CDR3 starts with the cysteine, ends with the phenylalanine, and has 15 residues. The DNA covers only part of the CDR3, 36 bases in frame from base 1. TCR beta CDR3 regions were amplified by multiplex PCR from an average of roughly 1.1 ug genomic DNA per sample using the immunoSEQ assay. Primer bias was corrected in the assay by using a complete synthetic TCR repertoire to establish an amplification baseline. The amplicons were sequenced using the Illumina platform. Processing in the source paper ran as follows. Sequence errors were corrected by clustering with frequency ratios and a modified nearest-neighbor algorithm, and the sequences were then analyzed in the immunoSEQ Analyzer using IMGT gene definitions. At each rarefaction depth, TCR richness and evenness were averaged over 20 rarefaction repeats, and samples with fewer sequences than the depth were excluded. Relative abundances of V, D and J genes were compared between groups using Wilcoxon rank sum tests, with FDR correction applied. In the blinded duplicates, the intraclass correlation was around 96% for TCR richness and averaged approximately 82% across 66 gene segments. Entries here come from immuneACCESS through TCRdb and include only in-frame sequences with V and J called. Some clones fail to appear in such tables; in the studies checked, an unresolved V gene covers under half of the shortfall, and the cause of the remainder is unknown. V and J calls plus clone size are reproduced from that table; the DNA served to infer D and trimming. Per the sample table, the count is around 28,000 clones. The top ten clones comprise approximately 4.5% of the sample.

Every participant had a single incident cervical HPV16 infection, and prevalent HPV16 infections were excluded. Cervical HPV DNA was detected with MY09/MY11 PCR, and genotyping was done with dot-blot hybridization. Roughly 15 mL of heparinized blood was centrifuged, after which the buffy coat was aliquoted, frozen at -30 degrees C, and then stored at -80 degrees C. QIAGEN kits were used to extract genomic DNA from buffy coat specimens. General findings and caveats noted by the study authors: Whether associations preceded infection or resulted from infection could not be shown with the cross-sectional design, and effector/memory subsets and HPV-specific T cells were not isolated. Because the number of T cells per sample was unknown, the richness differences could reflect varying T-cell content rather than repertoire biology. Cases had lower TRBV6-7 relative abundance than controls (about 0.1% versus 0.15%; Bonferroni P = 0.0008). Cases were distinguished from controls with an estimated AUC of over 0.75 by random forest classifiers combining richness and V gene abundances. CIN3+ cases had significantly higher TCR repertoire richness than controls across sequencing depths, but evenness did not differ between the groups.

The sample was blood buffy coat. The clonotype originates from a woman between 18 and 69 years old with a cervical HPV16 infection that either progressed to CIN3+ or cleared (not recorded which). The sequence is built from TRBV7-2 and TRBJ1-1; the D segment cannot be called with confidence. Partial CDR3 DNA: TGTGCCAGCAGCTTAGCGGGTTCGGGGTACACTGAA. It encodes CASSLAGSGYTE. From start to end, the CDR3 is CASSLAGSGYTEAFF.